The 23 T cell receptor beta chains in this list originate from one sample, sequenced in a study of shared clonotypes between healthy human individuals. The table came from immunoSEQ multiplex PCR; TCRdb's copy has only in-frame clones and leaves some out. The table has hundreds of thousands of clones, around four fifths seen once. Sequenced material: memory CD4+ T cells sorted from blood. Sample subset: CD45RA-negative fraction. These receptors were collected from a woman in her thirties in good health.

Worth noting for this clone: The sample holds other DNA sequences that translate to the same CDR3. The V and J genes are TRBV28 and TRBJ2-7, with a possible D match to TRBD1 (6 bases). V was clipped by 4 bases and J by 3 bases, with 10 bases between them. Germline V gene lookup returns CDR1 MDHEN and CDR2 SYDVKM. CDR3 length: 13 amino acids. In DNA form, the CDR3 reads TGTGCCAGCAGTTCGGGACAAGGCTACGAGCAGTACTTC. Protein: CASSSGQGYEQYF. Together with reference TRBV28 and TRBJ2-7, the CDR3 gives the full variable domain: DVKVTQSSRYLVKRTGEKVFLECVQDMDHENMFWYRQDPGLGLRLIYFSYDVKMKEKGDIPEGYSVSREKKERFSLILESASTNQTSMYLCASSSGQGYEQYFGPGTRLTVT.

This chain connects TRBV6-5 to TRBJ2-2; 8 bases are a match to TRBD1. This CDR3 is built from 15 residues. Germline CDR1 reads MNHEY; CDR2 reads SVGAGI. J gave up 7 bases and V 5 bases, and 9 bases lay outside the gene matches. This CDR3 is CASSQTQGAGGELFF. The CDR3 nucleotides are TGTGCCAGCAGTCAAACCCAGGGGGCCGGCGGGGAGCTGTTTTTT.

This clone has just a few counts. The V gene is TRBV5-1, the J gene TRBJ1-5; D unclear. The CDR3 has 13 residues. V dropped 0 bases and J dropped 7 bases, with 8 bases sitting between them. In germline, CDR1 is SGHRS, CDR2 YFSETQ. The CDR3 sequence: CASSLVGEQPQHF. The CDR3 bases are TGCGCCAGCAGCTTGGTTGGGGAGCAGCCCCAGCATTTT.

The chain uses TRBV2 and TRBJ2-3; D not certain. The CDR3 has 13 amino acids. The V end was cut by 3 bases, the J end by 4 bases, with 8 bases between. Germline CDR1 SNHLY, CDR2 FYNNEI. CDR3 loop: CASSDGWSDTQYF. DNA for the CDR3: TGTGCCAGCAGTGATGGTTGGTCAGATACGCAGTATTTT.

CDR3 sequence reads: CASSLTTSGALSEQFF. In DNA form, the CDR3 reads TGTGCCAGTAGTTTAACGACTAGCGGGGCTCTCAGTGAGCAGTTCTTC. The chain uses TRBV19 and TRBJ2-1, with TRBD2 matching over 11 bases. The CDR3 has 16 amino acids. CDR1 and CDR2 (germline): LNHDA, SQIVND (reference sequence). The V gene end was trimmed by 5 bases and the J gene end by 9 bases; junction bases not matched to a gene: 12.

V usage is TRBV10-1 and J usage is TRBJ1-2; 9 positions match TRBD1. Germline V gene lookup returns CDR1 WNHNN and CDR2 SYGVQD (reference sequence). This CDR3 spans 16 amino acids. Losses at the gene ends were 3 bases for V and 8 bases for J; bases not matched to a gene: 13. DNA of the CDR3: TGCGCCAGCAGTGATGGGCGCGGGACAGGGCTGCTCGGCTACACCTTC. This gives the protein CASSDGRGTGLLGYTF.

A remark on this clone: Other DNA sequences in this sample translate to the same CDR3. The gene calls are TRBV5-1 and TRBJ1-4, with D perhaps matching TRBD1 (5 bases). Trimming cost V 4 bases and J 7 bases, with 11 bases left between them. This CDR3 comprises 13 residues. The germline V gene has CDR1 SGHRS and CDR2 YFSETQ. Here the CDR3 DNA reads TGCGCCAGCAGCCTAGGGCAGGGTGAAAAACTGTTTTTT. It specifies CASSLGQGEKLFF.

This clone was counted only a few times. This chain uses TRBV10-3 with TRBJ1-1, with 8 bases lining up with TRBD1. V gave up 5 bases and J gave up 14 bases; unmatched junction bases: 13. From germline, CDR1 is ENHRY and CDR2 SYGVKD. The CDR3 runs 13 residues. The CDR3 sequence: CAISTGGRGNSFF. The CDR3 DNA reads TGTGCCATCAGTACAGGGGGAAGGGGGAATAGCTTCTTT.

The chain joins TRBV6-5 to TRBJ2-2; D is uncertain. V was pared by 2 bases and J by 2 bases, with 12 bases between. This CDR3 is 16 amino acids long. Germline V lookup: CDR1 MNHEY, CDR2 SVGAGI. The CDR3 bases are TGTGCCAGCAGTTACACAACCAATTTCAACACCGGGGAGCTGTTTTTT. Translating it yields CASSYTTNFNTGELFF.

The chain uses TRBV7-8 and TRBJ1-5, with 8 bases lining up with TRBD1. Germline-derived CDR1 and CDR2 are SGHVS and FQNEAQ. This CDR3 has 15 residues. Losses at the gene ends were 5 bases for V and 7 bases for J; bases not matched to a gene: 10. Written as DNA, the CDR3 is TGTGCCAGCAGCCCGACAGGGGCCGGGGAACAGCCCCAGCATTTT. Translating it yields CASSPTGAGEQPQHF.

The CDR3: CASSLSFGGSGYGYTF. CDR3 bases: TGCGCCAGCAGCTTGTCGTTCGGTGGATCTGGCTATGGCTACACCTTC. This chain connects TRBV5-1 to TRBJ1-2; D unresolved. Trimming pared 1 base from V and 4 bases from J, leaving 17 bases between. The CDR3 is 16 amino acids. Germline V CDR1 and CDR2: SGHRS, YFSETQ.

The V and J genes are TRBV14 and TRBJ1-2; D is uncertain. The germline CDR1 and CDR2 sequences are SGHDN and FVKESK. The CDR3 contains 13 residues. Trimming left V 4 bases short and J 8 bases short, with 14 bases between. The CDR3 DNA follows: TGTGCCAGCAGCCCAAGGGCATTATCAGGCTACACCTTC. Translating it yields CASSPRALSGYTF.

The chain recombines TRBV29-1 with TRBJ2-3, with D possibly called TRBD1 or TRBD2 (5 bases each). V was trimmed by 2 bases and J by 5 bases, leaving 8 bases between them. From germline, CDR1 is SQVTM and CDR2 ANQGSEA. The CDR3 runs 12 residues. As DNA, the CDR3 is TGCAGCGTTGAACTGGGGGAAGATACGCAGTATTTT. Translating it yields CSVELGEDTQYF.

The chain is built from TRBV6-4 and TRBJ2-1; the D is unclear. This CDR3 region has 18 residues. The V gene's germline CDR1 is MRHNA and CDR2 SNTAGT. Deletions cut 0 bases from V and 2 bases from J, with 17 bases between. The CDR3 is CASSDSNSFPSPYNEQFF. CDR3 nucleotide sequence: TGTGCCAGCAGTGACTCGAATAGTTTTCCAAGTCCCTACAATGAGCAGTTCTTC.

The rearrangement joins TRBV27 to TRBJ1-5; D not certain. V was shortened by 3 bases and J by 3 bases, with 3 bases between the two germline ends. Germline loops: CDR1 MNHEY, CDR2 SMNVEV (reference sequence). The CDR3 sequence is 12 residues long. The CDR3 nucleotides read TGTGCCAGCAGTTTTCTCAATCAGCCCCAGCATTTT. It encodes CASSFLNQPQHF.

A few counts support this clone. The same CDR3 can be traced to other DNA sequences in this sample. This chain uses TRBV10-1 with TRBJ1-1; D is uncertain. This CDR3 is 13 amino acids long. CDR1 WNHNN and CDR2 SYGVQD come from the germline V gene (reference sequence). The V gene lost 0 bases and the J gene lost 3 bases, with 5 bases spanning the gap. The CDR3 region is CASSESGDTEAFF. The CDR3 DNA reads TGCGCCAGCAGTGAGTCTGGGGACACTGAAGCTTTCTTT.

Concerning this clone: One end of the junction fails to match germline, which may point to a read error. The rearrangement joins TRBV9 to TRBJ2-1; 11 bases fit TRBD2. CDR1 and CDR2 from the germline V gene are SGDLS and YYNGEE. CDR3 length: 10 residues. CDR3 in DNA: TGTGCCAGCAGCTTTAGCGGGAGGGTCTTC. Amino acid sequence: CASSFSGRVF. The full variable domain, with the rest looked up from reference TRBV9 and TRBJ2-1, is DSGVTQTPKHLITATGQRVTLRCSPRSGDLSVYWYQQSLDQGLQFLIQYYNGEERAKGNILERFSAQQFPDLHSELNLSSLELGDSALYFCASSFSGRVFGPGTRLTVL.

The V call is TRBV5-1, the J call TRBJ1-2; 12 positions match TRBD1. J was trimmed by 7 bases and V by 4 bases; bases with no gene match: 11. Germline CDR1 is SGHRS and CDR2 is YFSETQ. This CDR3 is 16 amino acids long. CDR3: CASSDPGQGALGGYTF. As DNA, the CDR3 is TGCGCCAGCAGCGACCCGGGACAGGGGGCCTTAGGTGGCTACACCTTC.

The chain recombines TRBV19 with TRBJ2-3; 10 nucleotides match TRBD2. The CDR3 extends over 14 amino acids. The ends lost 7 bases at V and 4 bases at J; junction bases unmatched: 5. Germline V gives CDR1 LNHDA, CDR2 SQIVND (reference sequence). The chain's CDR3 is CASNPAGGPDTQYF. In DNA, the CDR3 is TGTGCCAGTAATCCAGCGGGAGGGCCAGATACGCAGTATTTT.

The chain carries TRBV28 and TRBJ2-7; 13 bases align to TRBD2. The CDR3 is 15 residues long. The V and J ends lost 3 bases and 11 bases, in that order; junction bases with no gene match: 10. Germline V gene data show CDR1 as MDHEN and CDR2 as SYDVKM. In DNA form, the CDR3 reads TGTGCCAGCAGTTTGCGTACCTCCGGGACTAGCGGGAAGTACTTC. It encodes CASSLRTSGTSGKYF.

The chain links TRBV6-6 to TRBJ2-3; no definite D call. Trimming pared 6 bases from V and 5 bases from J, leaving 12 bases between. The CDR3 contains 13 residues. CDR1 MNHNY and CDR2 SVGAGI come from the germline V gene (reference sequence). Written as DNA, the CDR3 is TGTGCCAGCAGCCTATACTCGGGAGATACGCAGTATTTT. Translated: CASSLYSGDTQYF.

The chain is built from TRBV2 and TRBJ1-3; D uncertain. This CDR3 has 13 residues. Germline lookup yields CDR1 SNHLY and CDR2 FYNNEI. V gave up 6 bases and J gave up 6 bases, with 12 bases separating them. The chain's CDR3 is CASRGPRLNTIYF. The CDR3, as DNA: TGTGCCAGCAGAGGACCCCGGCTAAACACCATATATTTT.

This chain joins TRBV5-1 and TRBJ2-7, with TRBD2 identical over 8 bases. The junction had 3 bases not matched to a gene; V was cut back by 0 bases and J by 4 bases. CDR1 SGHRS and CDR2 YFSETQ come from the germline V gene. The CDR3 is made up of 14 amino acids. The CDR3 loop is CASSLDREGYEQYF. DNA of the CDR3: TGCGCCAGCAGCTTGGATCGGGAGGGTTACGAGCAGTACTTC. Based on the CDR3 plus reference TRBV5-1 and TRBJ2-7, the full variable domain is KAGVTQTPRYLIKTRGQQVTLSCSPISGHRSVSWYQQTPGQGLQFLFEYFSETQRNKGNFPGRFSGRQFSNSRSEMNVSTLELGDSALYLCASSLDREGYEQYFGPGTRLTVT.